These T cell receptor beta chains were read from a single sample in a study of blood T cell repertoires in COVID-19. TCRdb's table, derived via immunoSEQ multiplex PCR, lists solely in-frame clones and lacks some. The repertoire includes under 250,000 clones, approximately 83% of them detected once, and 3% to 4% sits in the top ten. Sequenced input: PBMCs or T cells enriched from blood (not recorded which). The receptors stem from a woman aged 55-75 years who had recovered from COVID-19. Both conserved end residues are part of each CDR3. A D gene is named only where the DNA matches it firmly. Only part of the rows carry a size: once, few, many, or a class if the clone is expanded.

d_gene,abundance,len,v_gene,j_gene,CDR3nt,CDR3aa
NA,NA,13,TRBV19,TRBJ1-1,TGTGCCAGTAGTAGCACCGGGGACACTGAAGCTTTCTTT,CASSSTGDTEAFF
TRBD1,NA,13,TRBV12-3/TRBV12-4,TRBJ1-2,TGTGCCAGCAGTGGACAGGGAATCTATGGCTACACCTTC,CASSGQGIYGYTF
TRBD1,NA,14,TRBV5-4,TRBJ2-7,TGTGCCAGCAGCTTGGGACAGGGGATGGACGAGCAGTACTTC,CASSLGQGMDEQYF
NA,NA,13,TRBV24-1,TRBJ1-1,TGTGCCACCAGTGATGCAGGGATGACTGAAGCTTTCTTT,CATSDAGMTEAFF
TRBD1,NA,16,TRBV9,TRBJ1-4,TGTGCCAGCAGCGTAGGACAGGGATTAGGTAATGAAAAACTGTTTTTT,CASSVGQGLGNEKLFF
TRBD2,NA,16,TRBV13,TRBJ2-2,TGTGCCAGCAGCCCTCAGCGGGGGGGAGGAACCGGGGAGCTGTTTTTT,CASSPQRGGGTGELFF
NA,NA,14,TRBV7-3,TRBJ1-1,TGTGCCAGCAGCGAACGGGGGGAGTCCACTGAAGCTTTCTTT,CASSERGESTEAFF
NA,NA,15,TRBV2,TRBJ1-3,TGTGCCAGCAGTTGGGACTCAAGCTCTGGAAACACCATATATTTT,CASSWDSSSGNTIYF
TRBD1,once,13,TRBV2,TRBJ2-7,TGTGCCAGCACCTTGGACAGGGTTCGCGAGCAGTACTTC,CASTLDRVREQYF
NA,NA,13,TRBV14,TRBJ1-6,TGTGCCAGCAGCCAAGATATTAATTCACCCCTCCACTTT,CASSQDINSPLHF
TRBD2,NA,16,TRBV5-1,TRBJ2-1,TGCGCCAGCAGCCCCGGACTAGCGGGAGTTATCGGTGAGCAGTTCTTC,CASSPGLAGVIGEQFF
NA,NA,16,TRBV18,TRBJ2-1,TGTGCCAGCTCACCACCGACGGGGGTTTCCTACAATGAGCAGTTCTTC,CASSPPTGVSYNEQFF
TRBD1,NA,13,TRBV15,TRBJ2-3,TGTGCCACCAGCGGACAGGGAACAGATACGCAGTATTTT,CATSGQGTDTQYF
NA,NA,15,TRBV5-5,TRBJ2-3,TGTGCCAGCAGCTTGAGTGGTTCAGGGGCAGATACGCAGTATTTT,CASSLSGSGADTQYF
NA,NA,13,TRBV6-6,TRBJ1-5,TGTGCCAGCAGAGGGGCCCTAAGGCAGCCCCAGCATTTT,CASRGALRQPQHF
NA,few,16,TRBV6-1,TRBJ1-3,TGTGCCAGCAGTGATCCCCGCACAGGGTCAGGAAACACCATATATTTT,CASSDPRTGSGNTIYF
NA,few,13,TRBV28,TRBJ1-2,TGTGCCAGCAGTTTAGACAGCTTCTATGGCTACACCTTC,CASSLDSFYGYTF